This T cell receptor (beta chain) was observed in a study of T-cell memory formation after mild COVID-19. Overall study findings and caveats: Cross-reactive memory appears to have joined, as suggested by some responding clones showing up in pre-infection memory.

About this clonotype itself: Antigen specificity is unknown.

Trimming shortened V by 3 bases and J by 3 bases, and 18 bases separated the two germline ends. CDR1 SGHDT and CDR2 YYEEEE come from the germline V gene. The CDR3 consists of 17 residues. Constant-segment primers served in 5'RACE that generated TCR alpha and TCR beta cDNA libraries bearing sample barcodes and UMIs. In TCRdb, the 5' RACE reads were re-called with MiXCR into one record per CDR3 protein. Found here are about 270,000 distinct CDR3 sequences, over 15% of them singletons; the top ten hold under 25%. This TCR came from a man between 18 and 29 years old who had mild COVID-19 (a few samples of this study predate the infection). Cell type and time point are not known. The V call is TRBV5-6, the J call TRBJ2-2, with D unclear. Sequenced input: PBMCs or a T cell subset sorted from them (not recorded which). CDR3 sequence (DNA): TGTGCCAGCAGCTCGCACACGACGATTTCGGACACCGGGGAGCTGTTTTTT. Its protein is CASSSHTTISDTGELFF. The full variable domain, its missing parts supplied by reference TRBV5-6 and TRBJ2-2, is DAGVTQSPTHLIKTRGQQVTLRCSPKSGHDTVSWYQQALGQGPQFIFQYYEEEERQRGNFPDRFSGHQFPNYSSELNVNALLLGDSALYLCASSSHTTISDTGELFFGEGSRLTVL.